The rows below give T cell receptor beta chains drawn from one sample of a study of cytomegalovirus exposure and HLA in healthy donors. TCRdb's copy holds only in-frame clones and misses some; the assay was immunoSEQ multiplex PCR. The sample contains fewer than 150,000 clones, about 75% of which appear only once. The sample consisted of PBMCs. Every receptor here comes from a man aged 55-75 years in good health and CMV-seropositive. Both conserved end residues are part of each CDR3. Each record gives: J gene, D gene, CDR3 length, V gene, clone size, CDR3 DNA, CDR3 protein. The D gene is left open where the match is weak. For some rows the clone size is stated as once, few or many, or as a class when expanded; others skip it.

TRBJ1-4 | NA | 15 | TRBV5-1 | NA | TGCGCCAGCAGCTTGGGGGCAGGGTATAATGAAAAACTGTTTTTT | CASSLGAGYNEKLFF
TRBJ1-1 | NA | 13 | TRBV7-6 | NA | TGTGCCAGCAGCGCCGACTTGAACACTGAAGCTTTCTTT | CASSADLNTEAFF
TRBJ1-1 | NA | 13 | TRBV2 | few | TGTGCCAGTTGGGCAGTTACGAACACTGAAGCTTTCTTT | CASWAVTNTEAFF
TRBJ2-2 | TRBD2 | 17 | TRBV9 | NA | TGTGCCAGCAGCCCCACTGGACTAGCGGGCAACACCGGGGAGCTGTTTTTT | CASSPTGLAGNTGELFF
TRBJ2-5 | TRBD2 | 14 | TRBV5-1 | once | TGCGCCAGCAGCGGGACTAGCGGCCAAGAGACCCAGTACTTC | CASSGTSGQETQYF
TRBJ1-1 | NA | 16 | TRBV18 | NA | TGTGCCAGCTCACCACGACAGCCCTCCTCCAACACTGAAGCTTTCTTT | CASSPRQPSSNTEAFF
TRBJ2-1 | TRBD2 | 16 | TRBV11-2 | NA | TGTGCCAGCAGCTTAGATTGGCGGGGGGGCGCCAATGAGCAGTTCTTC | CASSLDWRGGANEQFF
TRBJ2-2 | TRBD1 | 16 | TRBV5-1 | few | TGCGCCAGCAGCTTGTTTGGACAGGGGAACACCGGGGAGCTGTTTTTT | CASSLFGQGNTGELFF
TRBJ2-2 | TRBD2 | 15 | TRBV11-3 | NA | TGTGCCAGCAGCTCGCGGGGGGCGGGCACCGGGGAGCTGTTTTTT | CASSSRGAGTGELFF
TRBJ1-5 | TRBD1 | 15 | TRBV7-8 | NA | TGTGCCAGCAGCGGAAGGACAGGGGGTAACCAGCCCCAGCATTTT | CASSGRTGGNQPQHF
TRBJ1-2 | NA | 12 | TRBV19 | once | TGTGCCAGTAGTTACAGGGCCTATGGCTACACCTTC | CASSYRAYGYTF
TRBJ1-1 | TRBD1 | 12 | TRBV7-9 | NA | TGTGCCAGCAGCTCCGGACAGGGGGAGGCTTTCTTT | CASSSGQGEAFF
TRBJ1-5 | TRBD1 | 17 | TRBV10-3 | NA | TGTGCCATCAGTGGGACCGGGACAGGGTATGGCAATCAGCCCCAGCATTTT | CAISGTGTGYGNQPQHF
TRBJ2-3 | NA | 15 | TRBV7-3 | NA | TGTGCCAGCAGCCCCTACACGTCTCGGGGAGATACGCAGTATTTT | CASSPYTSRGDTQYF
TRBJ1-3 | NA | 16 | TRBV5-1 | NA | TGCGCCAGCAGCTTGCAGGGGCTCCTCTCTGGAAACACCATATATTTT | CASSLQGLLSGNTIYF
TRBJ1-1 | NA | 16 | TRBV27 | NA | TGTGCCAGCAGTCTCCTAACGAAGCGGGCGAACACTGAAGCTTTCTTT | CASSLLTKRANTEAFF
TRBJ1-5 | NA | 14 | TRBV15 | NA | TGTGCCACCAGCAGAGATATTACGGGTCAGCCCCAGCATTTT | CATSRDITGQPQHF
TRBJ2-7 | TRBD2 | 16 | TRBV5-4 | NA | TGTGCCAGCAGCTTCGGGAGTAGCGGGGGCTCCTACGAGCAGTACTTC | CASSFGSSGGSYEQYF
TRBJ1-5 | TRBD1 | 16 | TRBV28 | NA | TGTGCCAGCAGTCCAGGACAGGGGGCAGGTAATCAGCCCCAGCATTTT | CASSPGQGAGNQPQHF
TRBJ2-5 | NA | 15 | TRBV18 | NA | TGTGCCAGCTCCCCCAGGGAAACTGTTCAAGAGACCCAGTACTTC | CASSPRETVQETQYF
TRBJ2-7 | TRBD2 | 14 | TRBV27 | NA | TGTGCCAGCAGCTTAGCGGGAGCTAACTACGAGCAGTACTTC | CASSLAGANYEQYF
TRBJ1-2 | NA | 15 | TRBV5-1 | NA | TGCGCCAGCAGCTTGGGGTCCCTTCGGGGATATGGCTACACCTTC | CASSLGSLRGYGYTF
TRBJ2-2 | TRBD1 | 16 | TRBV7-3 | NA | TGTGCCAGCAGCTTATTGAGGACAGGGGGGACCGGGGAGCTGTTTTTT | CASSLLRTGGTGELFF
TRBJ1-1 | NA | 13 | TRBV7-6 | NA | TGTGCCAGCAGCCCCCAGGTGAACACTGAAGCTTTCTTT | CASSPQVNTEAFF
TRBJ1-2 | TRBD1 | 15 | TRBV5-5 | few | TGTGCCAGCAGCTTACTTGAGGGGGCTCCTTCTGGCTACACCTTC | CASSLLEGAPSGYTF